These T cell receptor beta chains were read from a single sample in a study of control samples from healthy donors and cancer patients. Sequencing was performed with immunoSEQ multiplex PCR; in TCRdb, only in-frame clones are kept and a portion is missing. The sample holds tens of thousands of clones, 85% to 90% seen once. Material for sequencing was blood. Receptors were obtained from a woman aged 60-75 years in good health. Both conserved end residues are part of each CDR3. The D gene is left open where the match is weak. Not every row has a clone size; where given, it reads once, few, many or a size class.

D gene	J gene	clone size	V gene	CDR3 DNA	CDR3 protein
TRBD1	TRBJ1-1	NA	TRBV29-1	TGCAGCGCACGGACAGGGCGAAGATTCGCTGAAGCTTTCTTT	CSARTGRRFAEAFF
NA	TRBJ2-7	NA	TRBV5-1	TGCGCCAGCAGCTTGGCACTCCCGGGCTACGAGCAGTACTTC	CASSLALPGYEQYF
NA	TRBJ2-3	NA	TRBV27	TGTGCCAGCTCCCCTGCCCACACAGATACGCAGTATTTT	CASSPAHTDTQYF
NA	TRBJ1-2	NA	TRBV4-1	TGCGCCAGCAGCCAAAGACACCTTAATAACTATGGCTACACCTTC	CASSQRHLNNYGYTF
NA	TRBJ1-5	NA	TRBV15	TGTGCCACCAGCAGAGGGGCCGCTGGGAATAGCAATCAGCCCCAGCATTTT	CATSRGAAGNSNQPQHF
TRBD2	TRBJ2-2	NA	TRBV5-5	TGTGCCAGCAGCTTGGTCGGACTAGAGAGGACCGGGGAGCTGTTTTTT	CASSLVGLERTGELFF
NA	TRBJ1-5	NA	TRBV7-2	TGTGCCAGCAGTCTGATGGATCAGCCCCAGCATTTT	CASSLMDQPQHF
NA	TRBJ1-1	once	TRBV18	TGTGCCAGCTCACCAACAGGAGTCTCCGACACTGAAGCTTTCTTT	CASSPTGVSDTEAFF
TRBD1	TRBJ1-2	NA	TRBV24-1	TGTGCCACCAGTGGGATGGGACAGGGGGCGAGAGGCTACACCTTC	CATSGMGQGARGYTF
TRBD1	TRBJ2-2	NA	TRBV7-8	TGTGCCAGCAGCCCTGGGACAGTTAACACCGGGGAGCTGTTTTTT	CASSPGTVNTGELFF